A selection of T cell receptor beta chains follows, all from one sample in a study of cytomegalovirus exposure and HLA in healthy donors. Here immunoSEQ multiplex PCR was the method, and the copy in TCRdb shows in-frame clones only, minus some. The table lists tens of thousands of clones, 65% of them singletons. Sequencing was done on a sample of PBMCs. These TCRs come from a woman between 50 and 59 years old in good health and CMV-seropositive. Each CDR3 is given with its conserved first and last residue. D genes are given only for firm matches. A clone size is listed for some rows: how often the clone was seen (once, few, many), or a class if it is expanded.

J gene,clone size,D gene,V gene,CDR3 protein,CDR3 DNA
TRBJ2-2,NA,NA,TRBV6-5,CASRPQRGTGELFF,TGTGCCAGCAGACCCCAAAGGGGAACCGGGGAGCTGTTTTTT
TRBJ1-4,NA,NA,TRBV2,CASSEVGAGANEKLFF,TGTGCCAGCAGTGAAGTCGGGGCGGGAGCTAATGAAAAACTGTTTTTT
TRBJ1-1,NA,NA,TRBV6-6,CASTPDRENTEAFF,TGTGCCAGCACCCCGGACAGAGAGAACACTGAAGCTTTCTTT
TRBJ1-3,NA,TRBD1,TRBV28,CASRSGQGYLSGNTIYF,TGTGCCAGCAGGAGTGGACAGGGGTATCTCTCTGGAAACACCATATATTTT
TRBJ1-5,NA,TRBD1,TRBV7-9,CASSLGGQGAGSNQPQHF,TGTGCCAGCAGCTTAGGGGGACAGGGGGCTGGGAGCAATCAGCCCCAGCATTTT
TRBJ2-2,NA,TRBD2,TRBV9,CASSFSGGGNTGELFF,TGTGCCAGCAGCTTTAGCGGGGGGGGAAACACCGGGGAGCTGTTTTTT
TRBJ1-2,NA,NA,TRBV4-2,CASSQDSRGTRDEGYTF,TGTGCCAGCAGCCAAGATAGCAGGGGCACCAGGGACGAGGGCTACACCTTC
TRBJ2-1,NA,NA,TRBV4-2,CASSHGRADEQFF,TGTGCCAGCAGCCACGGCAGGGCGGATGAGCAGTTCTTC
TRBJ2-1,NA,TRBD2,TRBV6-5,CASRSRDYSYNEQFF,TGTGCCAGCAGGTCCCGGGACTACTCCTACAATGAGCAGTTCTTC
TRBJ2-7,once,TRBD2,TRBV27,CASSFLAGGPGEQYF,TGTGCCAGCAGTTTCCTAGCGGGGGGGCCGGGAGAGCAGTACTTC
TRBJ2-7,NA,NA,TRBV6-1,CASSELGGPTYEQYF,TGTGCCAGCAGTGAACTCGGGGGTCCGACCTACGAGCAGTACTTC
TRBJ1-2,NA,TRBD1,TRBV29-1,CSVGPGQENYGYTF,TGCAGCGTGGGCCCGGGACAGGAAAACTATGGCTACACCTTC
TRBJ2-3,once,TRBD1,TRBV5-4,CASSLPSDRAIDTQYF,TGTGCCAGCAGCTTACCTTCCGACAGGGCCATAGATACGCAGTATTTT